These 24 T cell receptor beta chains originate from one sample sequenced in a study of human T cells and chemical hapten exposure. TCRdb recomputed calls from the RACE reads with MiXCR, one row per CDR3 protein. This sample has around 71,000 distinct CDR3 sequences; 9.8% occur once, and the top ten carry over 3%. Time point specified: patch test 1, 2 weeks after DPC sensitization. Regarding treatment: therapeutic diphenylcyclopropenone sensitization with weekly scalp DPC. Specimen: whole blood, collected in connection with sensitization to the hapten diphenylcyclopropenone (DPC). All receptors come from a woman in her thirties or forties with alopecia areata. Some clones in this sample may be carry-over from other donors' samples.

This clonotype was recorded many times. The chain couples TRBV4-3 to TRBJ2-6; no clear D gene. Germline-derived CDR1 and CDR2 are LGHNA and YSLEER. V was clipped by 1 base and J by 4 bases, with 11 bases between them. There are 16 residues in the CDR3. The CDR3 coding sequence is TGCGCCAGCAGCCAAGCGGAAGGCTCCGGGGCCAACGTCCTGACTTTC. Protein product: CASSQAEGSGANVLTF.

CDR3 DNA: TGTGCCAGCAGTTCCAAGCTCCCCCCCTACGAGCAGTACTTC. Translation gives CASSSKLPPYEQYF. The chain joins TRBV7-2 to TRBJ2-7; no reliable D call. Trimming shortened V by 6 bases and J by 2 bases, and 14 bases separated the two germline ends. This CDR3 contains 14 residues. In germline, CDR1 is SGHTA, CDR2 FQGNSA.

The chain employs TRBV19 and TRBJ1-6, with D maybe TRBD1 (5 bases). This CDR3 has 16 amino acids. Per germline, CDR1 LNHDA and CDR2 SQIVND (reference sequence). The V gene lost 6 bases and the J gene lost 2 bases, with 14 bases spanning the gap. DNA for the CDR3: TGTGCCAGTAGACGGGACCTCGGGGCCTATAATTCACCCCTCCACTTT. The encoded protein is CASRRDLGAYNSPLHF. The variable domain in full, completed from reference TRBV19 and TRBJ1-6, reads DGGITQSPKYLFRKEGQNVTLSCEQNLNHDAMYWYRQDPGQGLRLIYYSQIVNDFQKGDIAEGYSVSREKKESFPLTVTSAQKNPTAFYLCASRRDLGAYNSPLHFGNGTRLTVT.

This clonotype was detected ten times or more. The chain links TRBV10-3 to TRBJ2-5, with D perhaps TRBD1 (5 bases). V shed 11 bases and J shed 4 bases, with 14 bases lying between them. The germline V gene encodes CDR1 ENHRY and CDR2 SYGVKD. The length of the CDR3 is 12 residues. CDR3 amino acids: CASKGDGETQYF. CDR3 sequence (DNA): TGTGCCTCAAAAGGGGATGGAGAGACCCAGTACTTC.

This clonotype was seen more than once but under ten times. The rearrangement joins TRBV6-6 to TRBJ2-1, with a tentative D call TRBD2 (6 bases). The length of the CDR3 is 15 residues. The germline V gene encodes CDR1 MNHNY and CDR2 SVGAGI (reference sequence). Trimming took off 2 bases at V and 3 bases at J, with 11 bases between the two ends. In nucleotides, the CDR3 is TGTGCCAGCAGTTACCGGGGCGGGGTCTACAATGAGCAGTTCTTC. It encodes CASSYRGGVYNEQFF.

The chain joins TRBV4-3 to TRBJ2-5, with TRBD2 as a possible D gene (6 bases). The CDR3 spans 15 residues. Germline assignment: CDR1 LGHNA and CDR2 YSLEER. V lost 1 base and J 1 base, leaving 10 bases between the germline ends. This CDR3 reads CASSQADYPQETQYF. The CDR3 nucleotides are TGCGCCAGCAGCCAAGCGGACTATCCCCAAGAGACCCAGTACTTC.

A few counts support this clonotype. Being one base from a much bigger clone, this may be a read error. The V call is TRBV29-1, the J call TRBJ1-2; D unresolved. The CDR3 is 12 amino acids. Germline CDR1 SQVTM, CDR2 ANQGSEA. The DNA of the CDR3 is TGCAGCGTGGCAGGATTGCGGGATGGCCACACCTTC. Translating gives CSVAGLRDGHTF.

This clonotype was seen many times. The V gene is TRBV25-1, the J gene TRBJ2-2; tentative D call: TRBD1 (6 bases). The CDR3 has 18 amino acids. Germline assignment: CDR1 MGHDK and CDR2 SYGVNS. V lost 1 base and J lost 4, with 19 bases in between. The CDR3 loop is CASSEFRQAPSGTGELFF. The CDR3 DNA is TGTGCCAGCAGTGAATTTCGACAGGCCCCTTCGGGCACCGGGGAGCTGTTTTTT.

The table lists this clonotype with many counts. The chain employs TRBV12-3 or TRBV12-4 and TRBJ2-3; 8 nucleotides line up with TRBD2. The V segment lost 3 bases and the J segment 1 base; nucleotides outside the gene matches: 3. This CDR3 has 15 amino acids. CDR3 in amino acids: CASSFTAGGTDTQYF. As DNA, the CDR3 is TGTGCCAGCAGTTTCACAGCGGGGGGCACAGATACGCAGTATTTT.

This clonotype has more than one count but fewer than ten. V usage is TRBV6-2 or TRBV6-3 and J usage is TRBJ2-7; possibly TRBD1 for D (6 bases). In germline, CDR1 is MNHEY, CDR2 SVGEGT. The CDR3 contains 14 residues. V was cut by 4 bases and J by 3 bases, with 13 bases left in between. In DNA form, the CDR3 reads TGTGCCAGCAGTTCTAGACAGGACAGCTACGAGCAGTACTTC. Translated, it gives CASSSRQDSYEQYF.

There are many counts of this clonotype. V is TRBV6-1 and J is TRBJ1-1; no clear D gene. Trimming took off 5 bases at V and 2 bases at J, with 9 bases between the two ends. The length of the CDR3 is 13 residues. Germline values: CDR1 MNHNS, CDR2 SASEGT. Here the CDR3 reads CASSRTDNTEAFF. The CDR3 DNA is TGTGCCAGCAGTCGGACGGATAACACTGAAGCTTTCTTT.

In this sample, this clonotype turned up many times. The J gene is TRBJ2-7, the V gene TRBV19; TRBD1 matches 10 bases. This CDR3 has 13 amino acids. Germline CDR1 is LNHDA and CDR2 is SQIVND (reference sequence). Trimming removed 10 bases from V and 3 bases from J; junction bases left unmatched: 6. The CDR3 region is CATRDRGGYEQYF. The CDR3 DNA reads TGTGCCACCCGGGACAGGGGCGGCTACGAGCAGTACTTC.

This clonotype occurred once. The gene calls are TRBV12-3 or TRBV12-4 and TRBJ1-2; 9 nucleotides match TRBD1. V lost 7 bases and J lost 1; bases outside the gene matches: 7. The CDR3 covers 15 residues. The CDR3 protein is CASTLGTGINYGYTF. CDR3 coding DNA: TGTGCCAGCACCCTGGGGACAGGGATTAACTATGGCTACACCTTC.

This clonotype was seen ten or more times. This sequence joins TRBV5-4 and TRBJ2-2, with 9 bases that match TRBD2. Germline V gives CDR1 SGHNT, CDR2 YYREEE (reference sequence). The CDR3 totals 15 residues. The V segment lost 4 bases and the J segment 4 bases; nucleotides outside the gene matches: 5. CDR3 amino acids: CASSPSGGRTGELFF. The CDR3 bases are TGTGCCAGCAGCCCAAGCGGGGGGCGCACCGGGGAGCTGTTTTTT. The variable domain in full, with the rest retrieved from reference TRBV5-4 and TRBJ2-2, is ETGVTQSPTHLIKTRGQQVTLRCSSQSGHNTVSWYQQALGQGPQFIFQYYREEENGRGNFPPRFSGLQFPNYSSELNVNALELDDSALYLCASSPSGGRTGELFFGEGSRLTVL.

This clonotype was seen repeatedly, ten times or more. The chain combines TRBV29-1 with TRBJ2-6; D call uncertain. Germline V lookup: CDR1 SQVTM, CDR2 ANQGSEA. V lost 4 bases and J lost 0, with 19 bases in between. The CDR3 totals 18 residues. CDR3 nucleotides: TGCAGCGTTGGGGGTGATCCGGCTACGGGCTCTGGGGCCAACGTCCTGACTTTC. Its translation: CSVGGDPATGSGANVLTF.

This clonotype was seen ten or more times. V is TRBV7-2 and J is TRBJ1-2, with D uncertain. Germline lookup yields CDR1 SGHTA and CDR2 FQGNSA. Trimming shortened V by 5 bases and J by 4 bases, and 5 bases separated the two germline ends. The CDR3 extends over 11 amino acids. The CDR3 DNA reads as TGTGCCAGCAGCCAGACCTATGGCTACACCTTC. The encoded protein is CASSQTYGYTF.

The table lists this clonotype with many counts. This chain links TRBV2 with TRBJ2-3, with D unclear. The CDR3 has 8 residues. CDR1 and CDR2 (germline): SNHLY, FYNNEI. CDR3 region: CGTDTQYF. As DNA, the CDR3 is TGTGGCACAGATACGCAGTATTTT.

The rearrangement links TRBV6-5 to TRBJ2-7, with TRBD1 matching over 11 bases. The CDR3 is 14 residues long. V was clipped by 6 bases and J by 4 bases; unmatched bases: 5. CDR1 MNHEY and CDR2 SVGAGI come from the germline V gene. The CDR3 bases are TGTGCCAGCAGCCCGGACAGGGGGCATTACGAGCAGTACTTC. Translation gives CASSPDRGHYEQYF.

This clonotype turned up a few times. The V call is TRBV3-1, the J call TRBJ2-7; D perhaps matches TRBD2 (6 bases). V lost 0 bases, J lost 7 bases, and 19 bases lay in between. CDR3 length equals 16 residues. Germline V CDR1 and CDR2: LGHDT, YNNKEL (reference sequence). In nucleotides, the CDR3 is TGTGCCAGCAGCCAAGATCCCGGGGGACCTCCAAGGGAGCAGTACTTC. Translation gives CASSQDPGGPPREQYF.

In this sample, this clonotype turned up many times. The chain carries TRBV7-9 and TRBJ1-4; 7 bases align to TRBD1. This CDR3 spans 14 amino acids. With 6 bases clipped from V and 10 bases from J, the junction kept 11 bases outside the gene matches. Germline V gene data show CDR1 as SEHNR and CDR2 as FQNEAQ (reference sequence). CDR3 DNA: TGTGCCAGCAGAGACCCGACAGGGATAGGAAAACTGTTTTTT. Protein product: CASRDPTGIGKLFF.

Worth noting for this clonotype: A read error may be the cause here, since a much bigger clone is one base away. V gene TRBV5-1 combines with J gene TRBJ2-7, with D tentatively TRBD1 (5 bases). The ends were cut back, 4 bases at V and 5 bases at J, with 16 bases in the middle. The CDR3 extends over 14 amino acids. Germline V gene data show CDR1 as SGHRS and CDR2 as YFSETQ. CDR3 amino acids: CASSATLQVHEQYF. The DNA for the CDR3 is TGCGCCAGCAGCGCTACGTTACAGGTACACGAGCAGTACTTC. Full variable domain (missing parts from reference TRBV5-1 and TRBJ2-7): KAGVTQTPRYLIKTRGQQVTLSCSPISGHRSVSWYQQTPGQGLQFLFEYFSETQRNKGNFPGRFSGRQFSNSRSEMNVSTLELGDSALYLCASSATLQVHEQYFGPGTRLTVT.

This chain links TRBV11-3 with TRBJ2-3; no definite D call. The germline V gene has CDR1 SGHNT and CDR2 YENEEA. V was clipped by 5 bases and J by 6 bases, with 9 bases between them. The CDR3 is made up of 12 amino acids. This chain's CDR3 is CASSLHGDTQYF. For the CDR3, the DNA is TGTGCCAGCAGCCTCCACGGGGATACGCAGTATTTT.

This clonotype came up many times. The chain carries TRBV5-4 and TRBJ2-2; 10 bases are a match to TRBD1. V trimming: 4 bases; J trimming: 6 bases; junction bases outside the gene matches: 12. The CDR3 loop spans 17 amino acids. In germline, CDR1 is SGHNT, CDR2 YYREEE (reference sequence). The CDR3 protein is CASSPPGGQGKAGELFF. The CDR3 region has the DNA TGTGCCAGCAGCCCCCCCGGGGGACAGGGGAAGGCCGGGGAGCTGTTTTTT.

In this sample, this clonotype turned up many times. The genes are TRBV12-3 or TRBV12-4 and TRBJ1-1, with D unclear. V lost 4 bases, J lost 0 bases, and 6 bases lay in between. The CDR3 runs 13 residues. The CDR3 bases are TGTGCCAGCAGTTCTGGGTTGAACACTGAAGCTTTCTTT. Its translation: CASSSGLNTEAFF.